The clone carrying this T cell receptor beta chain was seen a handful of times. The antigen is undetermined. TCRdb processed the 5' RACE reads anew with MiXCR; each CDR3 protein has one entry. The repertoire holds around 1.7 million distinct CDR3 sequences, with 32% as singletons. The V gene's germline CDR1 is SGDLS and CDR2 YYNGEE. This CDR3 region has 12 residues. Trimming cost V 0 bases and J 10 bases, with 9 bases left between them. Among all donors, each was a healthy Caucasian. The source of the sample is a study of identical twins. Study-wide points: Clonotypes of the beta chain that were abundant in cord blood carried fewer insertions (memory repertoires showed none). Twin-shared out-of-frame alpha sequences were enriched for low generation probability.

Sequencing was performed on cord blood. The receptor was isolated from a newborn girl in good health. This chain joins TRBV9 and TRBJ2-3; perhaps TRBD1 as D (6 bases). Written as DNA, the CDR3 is TGTGCCAGCAGCGTAGCGGCAGGGGCGCAGTATTTT. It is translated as CASSVAAGAQYF.